The 5 T cell receptor beta chains presented below share a single source sample, sequenced in a study of Ad26.COV2.S vaccination and SARS-CoV-2 variants (dated by TCRdb to the early 2020s). Per the publication, the treatment or condition label means: some 20 received Ad26.COV2.S at low or high dose, single or two shots; about 5 received placebo; per-sample allocation not given. Repertoires of vaccine and placebo recipients were sequenced from samples taken on day 63 after the first injection. The method behind the library was the immunoSEQ multiplex PCR assay. In TCRdb, the immuneACCESS table is reduced to in-frame sequences with V and J assigned. These tables do not hold every clone; where another copy was compared, an unresolved V gene accounts for under half, and the others remain unexplained. The sample includes 300,000 to 350,000 clones, with around 85% observed a single time. 2% to 2.5% of the sample is taken by the ten largest.

Sequenced here: peripheral blood, sampled in a trial of Ad26.COV2.S vaccine versus placebo. These receptors originate from a person between 18 and 65 years old who received the Ad26.COV2.S COVID-19 vaccine or a placebo.

V gene TRBV10-3 combines with J gene TRBJ1-1, with a tentative D call TRBD1 (5 bases). CDR1 and CDR2 (germline): ENHRY, SYGVKD. The V gene lost 2 bases and the J gene lost 5 bases, with 18 bases spanning the gap. This CDR3 is built from 16 residues. The CDR3 nucleotides are TGTGCCATCAGTGAGAGTTTAACGGCAGGGAGTACTGAAGCTTTCTTT. It yields the protein CAISESLTAGSTEAFF.

To note about this clone: The sample holds other DNA sequences that translate to the same CDR3. The genes are TRBV13 and TRBJ2-7, with D hard to call. V was trimmed by 1 base and J by 2 bases, leaving 6 bases between them. The CDR3 runs to 13 residues. Germline CDR1 PRHDT, CDR2 FYEKMQ (reference sequence). CDR3 residues: CASSLAGTYEQYF. For the CDR3, the DNA is TGTGCCAGCAGCTTAGCTGGGACCTACGAGCAGTACTTC. Filled out from reference TRBV13 and TRBJ2-7, the complete variable domain reads AAGVIQSPRHLIKEKRETATLKCYPIPRHDTVYWYQQGPGQDPQFLISFYEKMQSDKGSIPDRFSAQQFSDYHSELNMSSLELGDSALYFCASSLAGTYEQYFGPGTRLTVT.

The chain employs TRBV7-8 and TRBJ2-3; no clear D. This CDR3 has 12 amino acids. Germline CDR1 is SGHVS and CDR2 is FQNEAQ. V was trimmed by 5 bases and J by 4 bases, leaving 7 bases between them. In DNA, the CDR3 is TGTGCCAGCAGCCCCCGTTCAGATACGCAGTATTTT. It is translated as CASSPRSDTQYF.

The CDR3 DNA sequence: TGTGCCAGCAGCGTAGGAGGTTCGGGCGCACGGGCCTCCTACAATGAGCAGTTCTTC. As protein: CASSVGGSGARASYNEQFF. V gene TRBV9 combines with J gene TRBJ2-1; no firm D call. The CDR3 is made up of 19 amino acids. CDR1 SGDLS and CDR2 YYNGEE come from the germline V gene. Trimming removed 0 bases from V and 0 bases from J, with 19 bases in between. The full variable domain, completed using reference TRBV9 and TRBJ2-1, is DSGVTQTPKHLITATGQRVTLRCSPRSGDLSVYWYQQSLDQGLQFLIQYYNGEERAKGNILERFSAQQFPDLHSELNLSSLELGDSALYFCASSVGGSGARASYNEQFFGPGTRLTVL.

This clone is a singleton in its sample. The gene calls are TRBV5-4 and TRBJ2-3; D may be TRBD2 (5 bases). The CDR3 has 14 amino acids. Trimming cost V 4 bases and J 5 bases, with 14 bases left between them. Germline V CDR1 and CDR2: SGHNT, YYREEE (reference sequence). CDR3 in amino acids: CASSRKGEGDTQYF. The DNA for the CDR3 is TGTGCCAGCAGCCGGAAAGGTGAGGGAGATACGCAGTATTTT.